Following are 7 T cell receptor beta chains from one sample sequenced in a study of CD8 T cells in Susac syndrome. An input of about 0.5 to 1 ug of RNA was subjected to reverse transcription using random hexamers. One entry per CDR3 protein, called by TCRdb with MiXCR from the immunoSEQ multiplex PCR reads. The sample shows 70,000 or so distinct CDR3 sequences, about 94% of them seen only once. The sequenced material came from CD8+ T cells from PBMCs. These receptors all stem from a human donor with multiple sclerosis.

The rearrangement uses TRBV24-1 and TRBJ2-3; 7 positions agree with TRBD1. Germline CDR1 reads KGHDR; CDR2 reads SFDVKD. The ends lost 7 bases at V and 6 bases at J; junction bases unmatched: 3. This CDR3 region has 12 residues. CDR3 protein: CATRGGGDTQYF. The DNA for the CDR3 is TGTGCCACCAGAGGGGGCGGGGATACGCAGTATTTT.

The CDR3 sequence is CASSRTGVWSNEQFF. In nucleotides, the CDR3 is TGTGCCAGCAGTCGGACAGGGGTTTGGTCCAATGAGCAGTTCTTC. The chain links TRBV2 to TRBJ2-1; 9 bases are a match to TRBD1. This CDR3 has 15 amino acids. V shed 5 bases and J 6 bases; nucleotides not matched to a gene: 8. The V gene's germline CDR1 is SNHLY and CDR2 FYNNEI. Supplemented by reference TRBV2 and TRBJ2-1, the full variable domain reads EPEVTQTPSHQVTQMGQEVILRCVPISNHLYFYWYRQILGQKVEFLVSFYNNEISEKSEIFDDQFSVERPDGSNFTLKIRSTKLEDSAMYFCASSRTGVWSNEQFFGPGTRLTVL.

The genes are TRBV13 and TRBJ2-7; tentative D call: TRBD1 (6 bases). V lost 4 bases and J lost 6, with 19 bases in between. The germline gives CDR1 PRHDT, CDR2 FYEKMQ (reference sequence). The CDR3 consists of 15 residues. The CDR3 sequence is CASSSAWAGDREQYF. DNA for the CDR3: TGTGCCAGCAGCTCCGCATGGGCAGGGGATCGCGAGCAGTACTTC.

This chain uses TRBV4-1 with TRBJ1-3; D unclear. There are 16 residues in the CDR3. Germline lookup yields CDR1 MGHRA and CDR2 YSYEKL. Trimming stripped 2 bases from V and 2 bases from J, with 13 bases between. CDR3 DNA sequence: TGCGCCAGCAGCCAAATGTCTGAGGGCCCTGGAAACACCATATATTTT. It encodes CASSQMSEGPGNTIYF.

The chain couples TRBV5-1 to TRBJ2-1; no reliable D call. This CDR3 comprises 12 residues. Germline CDR1 SGHRS, CDR2 YFSETQ. The ends were cut back, 4 bases at V and 8 bases at J, with 10 bases in the middle. CDR3 residues: CASSGVRDEQFF. As DNA, the CDR3 is TGCGCCAGCAGCGGAGTGAGAGATGAGCAGTTCTTC.

The V gene is TRBV9, the J gene TRBJ1-6; D gene unclear. The CDR3 length is 14 residues. Germline assignment: CDR1 SGDLS and CDR2 YYNGEE. The V end lost 4 bases, the J end lost 7 bases, and 12 bases lay between the germline ends. The CDR3 loop is CASSSSRGNSPLHF. Written as DNA, the CDR3 is TGTGCCAGCAGCTCTTCGAGAGGAAATTCACCCCTCCACTTT.

The chain uses TRBV13 and TRBJ2-1, with 8 bases identical to TRBD1. The CDR3 contains 14 residues. The trim removed 0 bases at V and 9 bases at J, leaving 4 bases unmatched. The germline CDR1 and CDR2 sequences are PRHDT and FYEKMQ (reference sequence). The CDR3 sequence: CASSLGQGASEQFF. CDR3 in DNA: TGTGCCAGCAGCTTAGGCCAGGGGGCGAGTGAGCAGTTCTTC.